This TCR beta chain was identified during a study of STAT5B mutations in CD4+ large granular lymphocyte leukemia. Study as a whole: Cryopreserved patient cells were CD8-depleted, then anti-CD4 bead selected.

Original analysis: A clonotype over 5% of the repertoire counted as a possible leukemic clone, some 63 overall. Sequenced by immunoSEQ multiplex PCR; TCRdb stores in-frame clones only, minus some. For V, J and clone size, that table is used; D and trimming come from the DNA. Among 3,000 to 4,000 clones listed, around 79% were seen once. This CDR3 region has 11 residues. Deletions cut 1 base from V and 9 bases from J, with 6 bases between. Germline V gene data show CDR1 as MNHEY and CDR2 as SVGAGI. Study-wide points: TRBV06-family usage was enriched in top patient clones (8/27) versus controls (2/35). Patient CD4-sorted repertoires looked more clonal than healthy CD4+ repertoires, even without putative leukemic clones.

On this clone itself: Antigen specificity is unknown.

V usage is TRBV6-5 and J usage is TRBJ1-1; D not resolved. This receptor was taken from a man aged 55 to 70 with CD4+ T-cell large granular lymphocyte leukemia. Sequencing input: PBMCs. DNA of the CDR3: TGTGCCAGCAGTTACTATGGGCAAGCTTTCTTT. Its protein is CASSYYGQAFF.